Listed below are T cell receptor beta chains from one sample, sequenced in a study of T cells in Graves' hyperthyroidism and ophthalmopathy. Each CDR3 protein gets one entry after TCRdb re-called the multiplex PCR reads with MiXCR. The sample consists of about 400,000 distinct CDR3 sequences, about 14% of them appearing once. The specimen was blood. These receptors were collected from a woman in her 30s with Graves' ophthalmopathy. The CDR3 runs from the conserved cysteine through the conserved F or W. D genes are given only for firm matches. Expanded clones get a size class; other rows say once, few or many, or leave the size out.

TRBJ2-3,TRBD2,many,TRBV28,TGTGCCAGCAGTCAGACTAGCGGGGGGTTCACAGATACGCAGTATTTT,CASSQTSGGFTDTQYF
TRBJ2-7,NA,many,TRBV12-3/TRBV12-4,TGTGCCAGCAGTCCGCAGTCCACCACCCTATACGAGCAGTACTTC,CASSPQSTTLYEQYF
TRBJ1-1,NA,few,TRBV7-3,TGTGCCAGCAGCATTGGGGGGGTTGGCACTGAAGCTTTCTTT,CASSIGGVGTEAFF
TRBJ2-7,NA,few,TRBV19,TGTGCCAGTAATCGGGGGACCTTCGGCTACGAGCAGTACTTC,CASNRGTFGYEQYF
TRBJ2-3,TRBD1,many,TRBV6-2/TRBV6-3,TGTGCCAGCAGTCCCAGGACAGGGAGCACAGATACGCAGTATTTT,CASSPRTGSTDTQYF
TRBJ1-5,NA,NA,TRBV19,TGTGCCAGTAATATAGCGGAGTCTCGTCTCACGGGCAATCAGCCCCAGCATTTT,CASNIAESRLTGNQPQHF
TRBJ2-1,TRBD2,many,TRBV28,TGTGCCAGCAGTAGGGGGACTAGCCGGTACAATGAGCAGTTCTTC,CASSRGTSRYNEQFF
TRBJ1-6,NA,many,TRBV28,TGTGCCAGCAGCCCCCCAACAGGGAGCTCCTATAATTCACCCCTCCACTTT,CASSPPTGSSYNSPLHF
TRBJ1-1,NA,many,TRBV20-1,TGCAGTGCTGACGGGGAGGGGTACACTGAAGCTTTCTTT,CSADGEGYTEAFF
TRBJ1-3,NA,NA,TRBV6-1,TGTGCCAGCAGTGAAGAGGAGGTTCCAGCGGGAAACACCATATATTTT,CASSEEEVPAGNTIYF
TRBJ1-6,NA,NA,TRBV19,TGTGCCAGTAGTATACCGACGAGGGGCTCCTATAATTCACCCCTCCACTTT,CASSIPTRGSYNSPLHF
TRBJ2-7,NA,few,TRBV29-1,TGCAGCGTAGCCCTGAGTCAGGCAAGGGCGGTGTCCTACGAGCAGTACTTC,CSVALSQARAVSYEQYF
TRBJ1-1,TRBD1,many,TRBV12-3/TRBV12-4,TGTGCCAGCAGTGGACAGGGGAATCTCCGGGGGACCGAAGCTTTCTTT,CASSGQGNLRGTEAFF
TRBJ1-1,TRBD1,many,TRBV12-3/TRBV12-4,TGTGCCAGCAGTTTAAGGAGACAGGGAATTACTGAAGCTTTCTTT,CASSLRRQGITEAFF
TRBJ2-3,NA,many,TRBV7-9,TGTGCCAGCAGCCCGGTAGGACAGACAACCTACACAGATACGCAGTATTTT,CASSPVGQTTYTDTQYF
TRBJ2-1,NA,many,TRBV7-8,TGTGCCAGCAGCTTGGGGGTCACGTACAATGAGCAGTTCTTC,CASSLGVTYNEQFF
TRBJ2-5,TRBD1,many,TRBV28,TGTGCCAGCAGTCCGGTCTCACAGGGGATCCTCCAAGAGACCCAGTACTTC,CASSPVSQGILQETQYF
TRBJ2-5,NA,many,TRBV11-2,TGTGCCAGCAGCCGTCTAGGGGGGGCAGAGACCCAGTACTTC,CASSRLGGAETQYF
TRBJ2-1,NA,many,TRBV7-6,TGTGCCAGCAGCTTAAGGGGGGGGGGCTCCTACAATGAGCAGTTCTTC,CASSLRGGGSYNEQFF
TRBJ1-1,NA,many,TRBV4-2,TGTGCCAGCAGCCAAGATCTCTTGAACACTGAAGCTTTCTTT,CASSQDLLNTEAFF
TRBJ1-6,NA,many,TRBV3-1,TGTGCCAGCAGCCGCCCCGGGGGGCTGGCTTCGAATAATTCACCCCTCCACTTT,CASSRPGGLASNNSPLHF
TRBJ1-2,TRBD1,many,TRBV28,TGTGCCAGCAGTTTACCATTCGGACAGGGGGACTATGGCTACACCTTC,CASSLPFGQGDYGYTF
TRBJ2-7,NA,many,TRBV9,TGTGCCAGCAGCGTAGAGCCAGAAATGCCGGGACGTCCCTACGAGCAGTACTTC,CASSVEPEMPGRPYEQYF
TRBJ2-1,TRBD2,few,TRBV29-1,TGCAGCGTTGATTCGACTAGCGGGGGGGCCGAGTATGAGCAGTTCTTC,CSVDSTSGGAEYEQFF
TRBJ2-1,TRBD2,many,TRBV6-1,TGTGCCAGCAGACTAGCGGGGGGGGATGAGCAGTTCTTC,CASRLAGGDEQFF
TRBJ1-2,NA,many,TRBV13,TGTGCCAGCAGCCCAAACCCCCCGGGGGGGCAAGATGGCTACACCTTC,CASSPNPPGGQDGYTF
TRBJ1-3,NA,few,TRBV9,TGTGCCAGCAGCTCGAAGGGCCCGCCTGGAAACACCATATATTTT,CASSSKGPPGNTIYF
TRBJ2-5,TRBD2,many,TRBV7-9,TGTGCCAGCAGCCCGTCGGGAGGGACTAGCGGGGCCGAGACCCAGTACTTC,CASSPSGGTSGAETQYF
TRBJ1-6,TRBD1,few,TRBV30,TGTGCCTGGTCTGACAGGGGAAATTCACCCCTCCACTTT,CAWSDRGNSPLHF
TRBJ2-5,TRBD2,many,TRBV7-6,TGTGCCAGCAGCCCCCCGGTAGCGGGGGGGCAAGAGACCCAGTACTTC,CASSPPVAGGQETQYF
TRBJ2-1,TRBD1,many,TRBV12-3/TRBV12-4,TGTGCCAGCACCCAGGACAGGGGATTCTACAATGAGCAGTTCTTC,CASTQDRGFYNEQFF
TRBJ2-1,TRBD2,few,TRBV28,TGTGCCAGCAGACGAATCGGGGGGAGCTCCTACAATGAGCAGTTCTTC,CASRRIGGSSYNEQFF
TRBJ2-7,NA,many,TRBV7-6,TGTGCCAGCAGTTCCGGTGGGGAGCAGTACTTC,CASSSGGEQYF
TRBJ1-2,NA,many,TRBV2,TGTGCCAGCAGTGAATTTCACAGATTCTATGGCTACACCTTC,CASSEFHRFYGYTF
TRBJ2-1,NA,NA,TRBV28,TGTGCCAGCAGTTTTCAAGGACACGAATCCTACAATGAGCAGTTCTTC,CASSFQGHESYNEQFF
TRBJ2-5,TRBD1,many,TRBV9,TGTGCCAGCAGCGTCACAGGGGGCCTGGGGGAGACCCAGTACTTC,CASSVTGGLGETQYF
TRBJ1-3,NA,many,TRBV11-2,TGTGCCAGCAGCTTAGGGGCAGGGCGGACTGGAAACACCATATATTTT,CASSLGAGRTGNTIYF
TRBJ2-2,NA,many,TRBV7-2,TGTGCCAGCAGCTACAGGCGAAACACCGGGGAGCTGTTTTTT,CASSYRRNTGELFF
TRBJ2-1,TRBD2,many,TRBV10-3,TGTGCCATCAGTCCTTCAGCGACTAGCGGGCCTTACAATGAGCAGTTCTTC,CAISPSATSGPYNEQFF
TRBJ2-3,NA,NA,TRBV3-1,TGTGCCAGCAGCCAAGAGGGGACCTACACAGATACGCAGTATTTT,CASSQEGTYTDTQYF
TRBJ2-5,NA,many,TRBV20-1,TGCAGTGCTAGGTCCGAGTACCAAGAGACCCAGTACTTC,CSARSEYQETQYF
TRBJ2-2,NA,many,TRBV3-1,TGTGCCAGCAGCCTTCACACCGGGGAGCTGTTTTTT,CASSLHTGELFF
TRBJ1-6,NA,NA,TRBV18,TGTGCCAGCTCACCACTCTTCAGGGACGGTTCACCCCTCCACTTT,CASSPLFRDGSPLHF
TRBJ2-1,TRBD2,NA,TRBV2,TGTGCCAGCAGTACCGGGACTAGCGGGGGGGTCTATGAGCAGTTCTTC,CASSTGTSGGVYEQFF
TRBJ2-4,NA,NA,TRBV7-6,TGTGCCAGCAGCCCCCTCCGGGGGATCCCGCAAAAAGCCAAAAACATTCAGTACTTC,CASSPLRGIPQKAKNIQYF
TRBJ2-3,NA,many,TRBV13,TGTGCCAGCAGCCGACCCGCGTTGGGAGATACGCAGTATTTT,CASSRPALGDTQYF
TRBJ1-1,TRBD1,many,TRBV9,TGTGCCAGCAGCGTAGAAGGGGACAGAAAAACTGAAGCTTTCTTT,CASSVEGDRKTEAFF
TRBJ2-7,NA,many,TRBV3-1,TGTGCCAGCAGCCAAGGAGGAACTTACTACGAGCAGTACTTC,CASSQGGTYYEQYF
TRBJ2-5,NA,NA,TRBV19,TGTGCCAGTAGTTCCGGGACTTTACAAGAGACCCAGTACTTC,CASSSGTLQETQYF
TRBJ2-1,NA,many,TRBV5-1,TGCGCCAGCAGCTTGGTCTCAGGCCGTACATGGAATGAGCAGTTCTTC,CASSLVSGRTWNEQFF
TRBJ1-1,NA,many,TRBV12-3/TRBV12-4,TGTGCCAGCAGTCGCGAGGGAACTGAAGCTTTCTTT,CASSREGTEAFF
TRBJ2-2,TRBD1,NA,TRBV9,TGTGCCAGCAGCGTAGGAGGGGGCGCTTGGAGTACCGGGGAGCTGTTTTTT,CASSVGGGAWSTGELFF
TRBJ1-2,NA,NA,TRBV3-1,TGTGCCAGCAGCCAAGTAGCGGGGGAGGGATATGGCTACACCTTC,CASSQVAGEGYGYTF
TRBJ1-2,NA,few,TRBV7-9,TGTGCCAGCAGCCCCCCTGTCGTGGCAGGCGATGGCTACACCTTC,CASSPPVVAGDGYTF
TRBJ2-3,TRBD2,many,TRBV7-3,TGTGCCAGCTGCTTAGCGGGGGGGGATACGCAGTATTTT,CASCLAGGDTQYF
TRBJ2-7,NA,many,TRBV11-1,TGTGCCAGCAGCTTAGTGGAGGATAGCTCCTACGAGCAGTACTTC,CASSLVEDSSYEQYF